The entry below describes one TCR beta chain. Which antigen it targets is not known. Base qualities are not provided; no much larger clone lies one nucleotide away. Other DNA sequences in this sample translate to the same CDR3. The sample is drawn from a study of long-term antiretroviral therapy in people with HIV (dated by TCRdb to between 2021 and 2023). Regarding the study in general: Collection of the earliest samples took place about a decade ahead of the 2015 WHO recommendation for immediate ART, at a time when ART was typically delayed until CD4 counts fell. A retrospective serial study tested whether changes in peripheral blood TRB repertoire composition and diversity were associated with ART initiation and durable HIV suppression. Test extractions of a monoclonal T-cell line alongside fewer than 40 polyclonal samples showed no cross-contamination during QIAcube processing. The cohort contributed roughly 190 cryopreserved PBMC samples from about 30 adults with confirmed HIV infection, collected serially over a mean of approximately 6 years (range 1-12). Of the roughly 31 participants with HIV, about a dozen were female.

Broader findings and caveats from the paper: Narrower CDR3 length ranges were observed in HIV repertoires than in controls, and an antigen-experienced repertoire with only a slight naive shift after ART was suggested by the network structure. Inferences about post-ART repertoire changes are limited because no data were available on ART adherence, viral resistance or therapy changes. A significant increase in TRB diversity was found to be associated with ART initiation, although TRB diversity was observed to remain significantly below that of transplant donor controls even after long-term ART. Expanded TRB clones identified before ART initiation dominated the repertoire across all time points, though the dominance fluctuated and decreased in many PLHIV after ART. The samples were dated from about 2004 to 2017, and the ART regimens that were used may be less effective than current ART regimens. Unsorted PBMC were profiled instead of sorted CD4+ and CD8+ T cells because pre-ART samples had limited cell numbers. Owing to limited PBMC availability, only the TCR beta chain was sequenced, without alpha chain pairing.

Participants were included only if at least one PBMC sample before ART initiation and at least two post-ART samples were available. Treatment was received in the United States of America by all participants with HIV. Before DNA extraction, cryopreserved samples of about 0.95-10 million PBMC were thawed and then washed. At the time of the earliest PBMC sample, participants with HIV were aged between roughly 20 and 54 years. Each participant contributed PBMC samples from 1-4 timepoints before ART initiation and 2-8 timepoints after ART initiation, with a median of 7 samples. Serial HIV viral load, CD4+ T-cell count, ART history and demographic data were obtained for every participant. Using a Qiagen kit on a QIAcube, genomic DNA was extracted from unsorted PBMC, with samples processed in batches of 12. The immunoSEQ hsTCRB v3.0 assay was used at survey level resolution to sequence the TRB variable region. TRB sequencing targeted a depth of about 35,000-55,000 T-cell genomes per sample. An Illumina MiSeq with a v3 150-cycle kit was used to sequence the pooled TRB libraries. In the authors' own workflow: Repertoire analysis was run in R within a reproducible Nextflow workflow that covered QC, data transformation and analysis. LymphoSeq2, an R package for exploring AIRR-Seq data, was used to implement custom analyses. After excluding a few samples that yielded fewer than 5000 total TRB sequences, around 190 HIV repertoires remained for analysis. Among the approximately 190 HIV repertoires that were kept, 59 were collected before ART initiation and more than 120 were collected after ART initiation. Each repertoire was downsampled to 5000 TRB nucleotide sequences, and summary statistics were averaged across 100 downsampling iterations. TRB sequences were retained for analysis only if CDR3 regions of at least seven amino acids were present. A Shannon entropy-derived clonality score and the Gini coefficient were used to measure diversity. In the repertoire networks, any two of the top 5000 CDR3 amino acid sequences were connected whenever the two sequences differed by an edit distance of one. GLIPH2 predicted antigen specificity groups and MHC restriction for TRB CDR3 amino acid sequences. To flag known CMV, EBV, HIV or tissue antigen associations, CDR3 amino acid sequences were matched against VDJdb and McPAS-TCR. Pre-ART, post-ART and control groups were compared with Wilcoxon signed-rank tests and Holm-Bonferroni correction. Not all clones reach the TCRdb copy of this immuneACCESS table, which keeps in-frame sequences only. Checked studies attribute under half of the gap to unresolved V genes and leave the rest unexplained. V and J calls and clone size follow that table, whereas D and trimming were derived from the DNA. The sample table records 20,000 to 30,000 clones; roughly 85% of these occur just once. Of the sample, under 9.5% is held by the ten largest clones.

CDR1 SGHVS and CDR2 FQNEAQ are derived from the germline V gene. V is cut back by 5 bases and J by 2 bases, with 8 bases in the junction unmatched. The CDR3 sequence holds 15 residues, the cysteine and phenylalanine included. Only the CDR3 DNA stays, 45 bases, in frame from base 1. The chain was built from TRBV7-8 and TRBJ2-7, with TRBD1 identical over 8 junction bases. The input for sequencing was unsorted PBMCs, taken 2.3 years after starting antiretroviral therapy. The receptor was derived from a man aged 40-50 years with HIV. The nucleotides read TGTGCCAGCAGCCTTCCGGGACAGGAGGCCTACGAGCAGTACTTC. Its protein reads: CASSLPGQEAYEQYF.